This T cell receptor beta chain is drawn from a study of blood T cell repertoires in COVID-19. This CDR3 has 13 amino acids. V gave up 2 bases and J gave up 0 bases, with 4 bases separating them. Germline CDR1 and CDR2: SGHVS and FNYEAQ. In the original processing: Counts of nucleated cells, estimated from reference gene primer amplification, were obtained. Repertoires were generated with immunoSEQ multiplex PCR, while TCRdb's copy carries only in-frame clones and drops some. That table is the source of V, J and clone size, and D and trimming were worked out from the DNA. The table includes about 73,000 clones, about nine tenths detected once.

The sequence was collected from a woman aged 80 or over with active or convalescent COVID-19. V and J are TRBV7-6 and TRBJ1-1; D uncertain. The specimen was peripheral blood. CDR3 sequence: CASSLTVNTEAFF. The CDR3 bases are TGTGCCAGCAGCTTAACTGTGAACACTGAAGCTTTCTTT.